Presented here are 20 T cell receptor beta chains from one specimen sequenced in a study of response to subunit inactivated influenza vaccine (dated by TCRdb to the late 2010s). Library method: RT-PCR. The sample was run on an Illumina HiSeq 2500. In-frame beta chains were kept once TCRdb had trimmed the public reads at Q25 with fastp and called clones with MiXCR. Rows are unified per CDR3 protein, each entry keeping the most common DNA and genes. This sample lists under 550,000 distinct CDR3 sequences; about 8% were detected once. 10% to 15% of the sample is taken by the ten largest. Sequencing used PBMCs from blood, obtained roughly 24 months after vaccination. The source is a man aged 50 to 69 who received an inactivated influenza vaccine. Donor details come from another sample of the same person, matched by shared clones.

This clonotype showed up many times. The chain uses TRBV12-3 or TRBV12-4 and TRBJ2-7; unclear D gene. The CDR3 has 13 amino acids. The V gene lost 6 bases and the J gene lost 3 bases, with 12 bases spanning the gap. CDR3 region: CASRSRRRYEQYF. The CDR3 coding sequence is TGTGCCAGCAGATCCAGGAGACGCTACGAGCAGTACTTC.

This chain uses TRBV12-3 or TRBV12-4 with TRBJ2-1; TRBD2 agrees at 11 bases. With 8 bases clipped from V and 8 bases from J, the junction kept 8 bases outside the gene matches. CDR3 length equals 14 residues. The CDR3 region has the DNA TGTGCCAGCCGGACAGGGACTAGCGGCGATGAGCAGTTCTTC. Translated: CASRTGTSGDEQFF.

This clonotype was recorded a few times. V usage is TRBV15 and J usage is TRBJ1-5; TRBD1 agrees at 9 bases. This CDR3 region has 16 residues. CDR1 is LNHNV and CDR2 is YYDKDF in the germline V gene (reference sequence). The ends lost 2 bases at V and 8 bases at J; junction bases unmatched: 10. CDR3 sequence reads: CATSRLPGQGPEPQHF. CDR3 bases: TGTGCCACCAGCAGACTTCCGGGACAGGGTCCTGAGCCCCAGCATTTT. Based on the CDR3 plus reference TRBV15 and TRBJ1-5, the full variable domain is DAMVIQNPRYQVTQFGKPVTLSCSQTLNHNVMYWYQQKSSQAPKLLFHYYDKDFNNEADTPDNFQSRRPNTSFCFLDIRSPGLGDTAMYLCATSRLPGQGPEPQHFGDGTRLSIL.

This chain uses TRBV29-1 with TRBJ2-3; maybe TRBD2 (5 bases). The CDR3 has 14 amino acids. Germline V gene sequence: CDR1 SQVTM, CDR2 ANQGSEA. V shed 7 bases and J shed 2 bases, with 16 bases lying between them. The CDR3 spells CSANNGGLTDTQYF. In nucleotides, the CDR3 is TGCAGCGCGAATAATGGCGGGCTCACAGATACGCAGTATTTT.

In this sample, this clonotype turned up a few times. The chain employs TRBV28 and TRBJ2-2, with TRBD1 identical over 9 bases. The CDR3 has 16 residues. From germline, CDR1 is MDHEN and CDR2 SYDVKM. V was clipped by 1 base and J by 3 bases; unmatched bases: 3. CDR3 DNA: TGTGCCAGCAGTTTATCGACAGGGGGTGACACCGGGGAGCTGTTTTTT. Translated, it gives CASSLSTGGDTGELFF.

The V and J genes are TRBV6-2 or TRBV6-3 and TRBJ2-4; perhaps TRBD1 as D (6 bases). From germline, CDR1 is MNHEY and CDR2 SVGEGT. Trimming cost V 6 bases and J 4 bases, with 13 bases left between them. This CDR3 is 14 amino acids long. The chain's CDR3 is CASSLTQGKNIQYF. CDR3 DNA sequence: TGTGCCAGCAGCCTAACCCAGGGGAAAAACATTCAGTACTTC.

There are a few counts of this clonotype. The V call is TRBV19, the J call TRBJ2-5; D might be TRBD2 (6 bases). Deletions cut 5 bases from V and 9 bases from J, with 22 bases between. CDR1 LNHDA and CDR2 SQIVND come from the germline V gene (reference sequence). The CDR3 covers 15 residues. CDR3 coding DNA: TGTGCCAGTAGTGAAACATCCGGGAGATACCGGGCCCAGTACTTC. This codes for CASSETSGRYRAQYF.

The sample holds one count of this clonotype. Its ends do not fully match the called genes, so a read error is possible. The rearrangement links TRBV15 to TRBJ2-2; 8 bases agree with TRBD2. The CDR3 has 15 residues. CDR1 and CDR2 from the germline V gene are LNHNV and YYDKDF (reference sequence). The CDR3 coding sequence is TGTGCCACCAGCAGGAATAGCGGGAACACCGGGGAGCTGTATTTT. Its translation is CATSRNSGNTGELYF.

This clonotype has at least ten counts. The gene calls are TRBV29-1 and TRBJ2-5; TRBD2 aligns across 10 bases. Germline CDR1 SQVTM, CDR2 ANQGSEA. This CDR3 spans 12 amino acids. The CDR3 here is CSDRTSGETQYF. CDR3 coding DNA: TGCAGTGACCGGACTAGCGGAGAGACCCAGTACTTC.

The CDR3, as DNA: TGCAGTGCTAGAGGGGACAGGACTGCCTACGAGCAGTACTTC. This sequence encodes CSARGDRTAYEQYF. V usage is TRBV20-1 and J usage is TRBJ2-7, with 8 bases matching TRBD1. The V gene end was trimmed by 1 base and the J gene end by 2 bases; junction bases not matched to a gene: 4. The length of the CDR3 is 14 residues. CDR1 is DFQATT, CDR2 SNEGSKA, per germline (reference sequence).

V is TRBV12-3 or TRBV12-4 and J is TRBJ1-6, with 10 bases identical to TRBD1. Losses at the gene ends were 7 bases for V and 6 bases for J; bases not matched to a gene: 3. CDR3 size: 14 residues. The chain's CDR3 is CASNDRGLNSPLHF. The CDR3 DNA is TGTGCCAGCAACGACAGGGGGCTTAATTCACCCCTCCACTTT.

In this sample, this clonotype turned up many times. The V gene is TRBV24-1, the J gene TRBJ1-6, with 7 bases that match TRBD1. The germline gives CDR1 KGHDR, CDR2 SFDVKD. The CDR3 is made up of 15 amino acids. With V trimmed by 8 bases and J by 8 bases, 11 bases remained unmatched. In DNA, the CDR3 is TGTGCCACCAACGGACAGGAAAAAGCTCATTCACCCCTCCACTTT. Amino acids: CATNGQEKAHSPLHF.

The table lists this clonotype with a few counts. V and J are TRBV15 and TRBJ2-3, with TRBD2 matching 13 bases. Germline V gene data show CDR1 as LNHNV and CDR2 as YYDKDF (reference sequence). With 1 base clipped from V and 2 bases from J, the junction kept 3 bases outside the gene matches. This CDR3 has 17 residues. In DNA form, the CDR3 reads TGTGCCACCAGCAGAGGGACTAGCGGGAGTCCCACAGATACGCAGTATTTT. It encodes CATSRGTSGSPTDTQYF.

The rearrangement uses TRBV6-1 and TRBJ2-7, with TRBD1 identical over 8 bases. The trim removed 5 bases at V and 5 bases at J, leaving 17 bases unmatched. Germline CDR1 reads MNHNS; CDR2 reads SASEGT. The CDR3 runs to 17 residues. CDR3 DNA: TGTGCCAGCAGTCTTTTCTCGGGACAGGTTTTCTGCGACGAGCAGTACTTC. Translated: CASSLFSGQVFCDEQYF.

The V gene is TRBV4-3, the J gene TRBJ2-3; D uncertain. Germline V gene data show CDR1 as LGHNA and CDR2 as YSLEER. The V end was cut by 1 base, the J end by 5 bases, with 13 bases between. CDR3 length equals 15 residues. CDR3 sequence reads: CASSQGYYARDTQYF. DNA for the CDR3: TGCGCCAGCAGCCAAGGATATTACGCTCGAGATACGCAGTATTTT.

The sample holds a few counts of this clonotype. The chain recombines TRBV6-2 or TRBV6-3 with TRBJ2-7, with 7 bases fitting TRBD1. CDR1 is MNHEY, CDR2 SVGEGT, per germline. CDR3 length: 14 amino acids. Trimming at V came to 6 bases and at J to 3 bases, leaving 8 bases not matched to a gene. The CDR3 loop is CASRIPGQHYEQYF. The CDR3 bases are TGTGCCAGCAGGATACCGGGACAGCACTACGAGCAGTACTTC.

This clonotype appeared many times. The chain uses TRBV6-1 and TRBJ1-4, with D possibly TRBD1 on 6 matching bases. V was shortened by 5 bases and J by 8 bases, with 18 bases between the two germline ends. CDR3 length: 15 residues. CDR1 and CDR2 (germline): MNHNS, SASEGT. CDR3: CASSTHNREREKLFF. CDR3 nucleotides: TGTGCCAGCAGTACCCATAACAGGGAACGAGAAAAACTGTTTTTT.

This clonotype showed up many times. The J gene is TRBJ2-7, the V gene TRBV20-1; 9 bases agree with TRBD2. CDR1 is DFQATT and CDR2 is SNEGSKA in the germline V gene (reference sequence). The CDR3 consists of 14 residues. After removal of 4 bases from V and 1 base from J, the junction contained 5 bases not matched to a gene. CDR3 sequence (DNA): TGCAGTGCTAAGGCTAGCGGGGTTTCCTACGAGCAGTACTTC. Its translation: CSAKASGVSYEQYF.

In its sample, this clonotype was seen many times. The rearrangement uses TRBV10-3 and TRBJ1-1; 7 nucleotides match TRBD1. Germline V gene sequence: CDR1 ENHRY, CDR2 SYGVKD. The V gene end was trimmed by 2 bases and the J gene end by 4 bases; junction bases not matched to a gene: 4. This CDR3 has 14 residues. The CDR3 DNA is TGTGCCATCAGTGAGCAGGGACAGTTCACTGAAGCTTTCTTT. Translation: CAISEQGQFTEAFF.

The chain couples TRBV10-1 to TRBJ2-7, with 8 bases lining up with TRBD1. The CDR3 spans 14 residues. Germline-derived CDR1 and CDR2 are WNHNN and SYGVQD (reference sequence). The V gene end was trimmed by 7 bases and the J gene end by 5 bases; junction bases not matched to a gene: 10. CDR3 sequence: CASILDRDLNEQYF. The CDR3 DNA sequence: TGCGCCAGCATTCTGGACAGGGACCTCAACGAGCAGTACTTC.